The 30 T cell receptor beta chains in this list originate from one sample, sequenced in a study of T cells after posttransplantation cyclophosphamide. Assay used: immunoSEQ multiplex PCR; TCRdb lists only in-frame clones, some missing. The sample lists roughly 12,000 clones, about 93% occurring once. A marrow graft followed busulfan-fludarabine conditioning, with cyclophosphamide on days +3 and +4. Sequencing was performed on PBMCs, taken after allogeneic stem cell transplant with posttransplant cyclophosphamide. These receptors came from a female patient in her thirties or forties who received an allogeneic stem cell transplant from an unrelated donor, was CMV-positive, and had no GVHD. Some of these T cells may belong to the graft donor.

V usage is TRBV6-1 and J usage is TRBJ1-5; a possible D gene is TRBD1 (5 bases). The V and J ends lost 1 base and 0 bases respectively, with 7 bases between them. Germline loops: CDR1 MNHNS, CDR2 SASEGT. CDR3 length: 15 amino acids. In nucleotides, the CDR3 is TGTGCCAGCAGTGAAGGACAGTCTAGCAATCAGCCCCAGCATTTT. Protein product: CASSEGQSSNQPQHF.

The chain recombines TRBV6-6 with TRBJ2-7; maybe TRBD1 (7 bases). This CDR3 is built from 16 residues. Between the trimmed V and J ends, which lost 0 bases and 3 bases, there was a span of 15 bases. CDR1 is MNHNY, CDR2 SVGAGI, per germline (reference sequence). The CDR3 DNA is TGTGCCAGCAGTTACTCGAGAGACAGGGACTTCTACGAGCAGTACTTC. Its protein product is CASSYSRDRDFYEQYF.

The chain has TRBV5-6 and TRBJ2-2, with 11 positions matching TRBD1. CDR1 and CDR2 from the germline V gene are SGHDT and YYEEEE. Germline trimming cut 4 bases from V and 4 bases from J; bases unmatched to any gene: 15. The CDR3 consists of 19 residues. The CDR3: CASSPPGQGVGAFTGELFF. In nucleotides, the CDR3 is TGTGCCAGCAGCCCCCCGGGACAGGGGGTGGGTGCTTTCACCGGGGAGCTGTTTTTT. The full variable domain, with the rest looked up from reference TRBV5-6 and TRBJ2-2, is DAGVTQSPTHLIKTRGQQVTLRCSPKSGHDTVSWYQQALGQGPQFIFQYYEEEERQRGNFPDRFSGHQFPNYSSELNVNALLLGDSALYLCASSPPGQGVGAFTGELFFGEGSRLTVL.

CDR3 in DNA: TGTGCCAGCAGTTTCGGTCAGGAGGGCTACGAGCAGTACTTC. Protein: CASSFGQEGYEQYF. The chain couples TRBV28 to TRBJ2-7; a possible D gene is TRBD2 (6 bases). V was cut by 3 bases and J by 3 bases, with 12 bases left in between. This CDR3 is 14 amino acids long. In germline, CDR1 is MDHEN, CDR2 SYDVKM.

The chain employs TRBV27 and TRBJ1-1; D is unclear. The ends were cut back, 3 bases at V and 2 bases at J, with 7 bases in the middle. The germline V gene encodes CDR1 MNHEY and CDR2 SMNVEV (reference sequence). The CDR3 is 13 amino acids. The chain's CDR3 is CASSLYSNTEAFF. Here the CDR3 DNA reads TGTGCCAGCAGTTTGTACAGTAACACTGAAGCTTTCTTT.

The chain has TRBV19 and TRBJ2-7; TRBD2 aligns across 7 bases. The germline V gene has CDR1 LNHDA and CDR2 SQIVND (reference sequence). CDR3 size: 15 residues. The V gene end was trimmed by 5 bases and the J gene end by 2 bases; junction bases not matched to a gene: 9. The CDR3 protein is CASSARGGGTYEQYF. The CDR3 region has the DNA TGTGCCAGTAGTGCTCGGGGCGGGGGAACCTACGAGCAGTACTTC.

The chain links TRBV28 to TRBJ1-5; D may be TRBD1 (6 bases). Germline V gives CDR1 MDHEN, CDR2 SYDVKM. Deletions cut 5 bases from V and 8 bases from J, with 13 bases between. The CDR3 has 13 residues. This CDR3 reads CASSTGRIEPQHF. In nucleotides, the CDR3 is TGTGCCAGCAGTACAGGGAGAATTGAGCCCCAGCATTTT.

This sequence joins TRBV5-6 and TRBJ1-5; no clear D gene. In germline, CDR1 is SGHDT, CDR2 YYEEEE. This CDR3 is 17 amino acids long. The V and J ends lost 0 bases and 0 bases respectively, with 13 bases between them. CDR3 residues: CASSLGGHVLSNQPQHF. As DNA, the CDR3 is TGTGCCAGCAGCTTGGGAGGTCATGTACTTAGCAATCAGCCCCAGCATTTT.

The rearrangement joins TRBV7-6 to TRBJ2-3; 7 bases line up with TRBD1. This CDR3 spans 13 amino acids. The V gene's germline CDR1 is SGHVS and CDR2 FNYEAQ. V shed 7 bases and J 7 bases; nucleotides not matched to a gene: 8. CDR3 residues: CASTPQGVNTQYF. The DNA of the CDR3 is TGTGCCAGCACACCTCAGGGGGTAAATACGCAGTATTTT.

The J gene is TRBJ1-2, the V gene TRBV18, with D unclear. Trimming cost V 0 bases and J 6 bases, with 11 bases left between them. The germline gives CDR1 KGHSH, CDR2 LQKENI. This CDR3 contains 14 residues. CDR3 loop: CASSPPLVLDGYTF. CDR3 DNA: TGTGCCAGCTCACCACCGTTGGTCCTAGATGGCTACACCTTC.

The chain's CDR3 is CASRPPVSGSTDTQYF. The CDR3 coding sequence is TGTGCCAGCAGGCCCCCTGTTAGCGGTAGCACAGATACGCAGTATTTT. The chain recombines TRBV6-4 with TRBJ2-3, with D possibly TRBD2 on 6 matching bases. There are 16 residues in the CDR3. Between the trimmed V and J ends, which lost 6 bases and 0 bases, there was a span of 16 bases. Germline assignment: CDR1 MRHNA and CDR2 SNTAGT.

V usage is TRBV6-5 and J usage is TRBJ1-1; 7 positions agree with TRBD1. This CDR3 spans 13 amino acids. V shed 8 bases and J 10 bases; nucleotides not matched to a gene: 13. The germline gives CDR1 MNHEY, CDR2 SVGAGI. In nucleotides, the CDR3 is TGTGCCAGCTACCCTCGACAGGGAGGTTCAGCTTTCTTT. Amino acid sequence: CASYPRQGGSAFF.

CDR3 amino acids: CASSSHRGPRIYEQYF. The CDR3 region has the DNA TGTGCCAGTAGTTCTCACAGGGGCCCGCGGATCTACGAGCAGTACTTC. V gene TRBV19 combines with J gene TRBJ2-7, with 7 bases that match TRBD1. CDR3 length equals 16 residues. V shed 5 bases, J shed 3 bases, and the junction held 13 bases outside the gene matches. CDR1 and CDR2 from the germline V gene are LNHDA and SQIVND (reference sequence).

CDR3 nucleotides: TGCGCCAGCAGTGAGCGAGGGACAGGCAGTGAAGCTTTCTTT. Its translation is CASSERGTGSEAFF. The chain couples TRBV10-1 to TRBJ1-1; 8 bases are a match to TRBD1. With V trimmed by 2 bases and J by 7 bases, 6 bases remained unmatched. The CDR3 covers 14 residues. Germline loops: CDR1 WNHNN, CDR2 SYGVQD (reference sequence).

The chain carries TRBV9 and TRBJ2-7, with 9 nucleotides matching TRBD1. CDR1 SGDLS and CDR2 YYNGEE come from the germline V gene. This CDR3 comprises 15 residues. The V and J ends lost 0 bases and 4 bases, in that order; junction bases with no gene match: 5. The CDR3 loop is CASSVGDREVYEQYF. The CDR3 region has the DNA TGTGCCAGCAGCGTAGGGGACAGGGAAGTATACGAGCAGTACTTC.

A few counts support this clone. V usage is TRBV5-5 and J usage is TRBJ2-1; D may be TRBD1 (6 bases). The CDR3 runs 15 residues. Trimming took 5 bases from V and 5 from J, leaving 17 bases between them. CDR1 SGHKS and CDR2 YYEKEE come from the germline V gene (reference sequence). The CDR3 loop reads CASRAGPWGHNEQFF. In DNA, the CDR3 is TGTGCCAGCAGAGCCGGGCCCTGGGGGCACAATGAGCAGTTCTTC.

The chain employs TRBV28 and TRBJ1-2; D is uncertain. The CDR3 loop spans 13 amino acids. V lost 6 bases to trimming and J lost 0 bases, with 8 bases between them. The germline CDR1 and CDR2 sequences are MDHEN and SYDVKM. CDR3: CASRDVANYGYTF. The CDR3 DNA follows: TGTGCCAGCAGAGATGTAGCTAACTATGGCTACACCTTC.

The chain employs TRBV6-1 and TRBJ2-1; TRBD2 aligns across 9 bases. This CDR3 comprises 17 residues. J lost 6 bases, V lost 3 bases, and 12 bases had no gene match. Per the germline V gene, CDR1 is MNHNS and CDR2 is SASEGT. The CDR3 loop is CASSDSGGGALGNEQFF. CDR3 nucleotide sequence: TGTGCCAGCAGTGATTCTGGCGGGGGGGCCTTGGGCAATGAGCAGTTCTTC.

This chain links TRBV5-1 with TRBJ2-1, with 7 bases aligning to TRBD2. This CDR3 is built from 15 residues. V lost 4 bases to trimming and J lost 10 bases; unmatched junction nucleotides: 14. Germline V gene sequence: CDR1 SGHRS, CDR2 YFSETQ. The CDR3 bases are TGCGCCAGCAGCACTTGGACTAGTAGTTTCAACGAGCAGTTCTTC. Encoded protein: CASSTWTSSFNEQFF.

The chain couples TRBV11-2 to TRBJ2-7; no clear D. Looked up from germline, CDR1 is SGHAT and CDR2 is FQNNGV. CDR3 size: 13 residues. Trimming took off 3 bases at V and 2 bases at J, with 8 bases between the two ends. In DNA, the CDR3 is TGTGCCAGCAGCTTGAGCGACGCCTACGAGCAGTACTTC. Protein product: CASSLSDAYEQYF.

The chain carries TRBV11-2 and TRBJ2-3; tentatively, D is TRBD2 (6 bases). The CDR3 is 11 amino acids. CDR1 and CDR2 (germline): SGHAT, FQNNGV. Between the trimmed V and J ends, which lost 5 bases and 8 bases, there was a span of 8 bases. The CDR3 sequence is CASSPGGTQYF. In nucleotides, the CDR3 is TGTGCCAGCAGCCCCGGGGGTACGCAGTATTTT. Based on the CDR3 plus reference TRBV11-2 and TRBJ2-3, the full variable domain is EAGVAQSPRYKIIEKRQSVAFWCNPISGHATLYWYQQILGQGPKLLIQFQNNGVVDDSQLPKDRFSAERLKGVDSTLKIQPAKLEDSAVYLCASSPGGTQYFGPGTRLTVL.

The rearrangement uses TRBV15 and TRBJ1-5; 8 bases align to TRBD1. The germline CDR1 and CDR2 sequences are LNHNV and YYDKDF (reference sequence). Germline trimming cut 5 bases from V and 1 base from J; bases unmatched to any gene: 10. This CDR3 is 17 amino acids long. The CDR3 DNA is TGTGCCACCAGCGTTAGAACCGGGACAGGCAGCAATCAGCCCCAGCATTTT. Translated, it gives CATSVRTGTGSNQPQHF.

This clone was counted a few times. The chain uses TRBV5-1 and TRBJ1-4; 7 bases are a match to TRBD1. The junction had 12 bases not matched to a gene; V was cut back by 5 bases and J by 8 bases. The CDR3 is 15 residues long. From germline, CDR1 is SGHRS and CDR2 YFSETQ. For the CDR3, the DNA is TGCGCCAGCAGGACGCCTTTACCACAGGGGGAAAAACTGTTTTTT. The encoded protein is CASRTPLPQGEKLFF.

The genes are TRBV7-9 and TRBJ1-1; 10 bases align to TRBD1. Germline CDR1 reads SEHNR; CDR2 reads FQNEAQ (reference sequence). The V gene end was trimmed by 4 bases and the J gene end by 5 bases; junction bases not matched to a gene: 7. The CDR3 has 15 amino acids. CDR3 amino acids: CASSSNPGQGTEAFF. The CDR3 DNA reads TGTGCCAGCAGCTCAAATCCGGGACAGGGGACTGAAGCTTTCTTT.

The chain recombines TRBV5-6 with TRBJ1-1; D perhaps matches TRBD1 (6 bases). V shed 4 bases and J shed 8 bases, with 15 bases lying between them. CDR3 length equals 13 residues. Germline V gene lookup returns CDR1 SGHDT and CDR2 YYEEEE. The CDR3 nucleotides read TGTGCCAGCAGCCGTTCACAGGGCAGAGAAGCTTTCTTT. Translating gives CASSRSQGREAFF.

This rearrangement joins TRBV4-1 to TRBJ2-5; 12 nucleotides match TRBD2. With V trimmed by 2 bases and J by 4 bases, 11 bases remained unmatched. The CDR3 consists of 18 residues. Per the germline V gene, CDR1 is MGHRA and CDR2 is YSYEKL. CDR3 sequence reads: CASSQTTSGRGRRETQYF. CDR3 nucleotide sequence: TGCGCCAGCAGCCAAACGACTAGCGGGAGAGGGCGGCGAGAGACCCAGTACTTC.

The chain recombines TRBV30 with TRBJ2-6; D may be TRBD2 (6 bases). This CDR3 comprises 16 residues. Between the trimmed V and J ends, which lost 0 bases and 0 bases, there was a span of 9 bases. Germline V gene data show CDR1 as GTSNPN and CDR2 as SVGIG (reference sequence). The CDR3 nucleotides read TGTGCCTGGAGTGTACGGGGAGGCTCTGGGGCCAACGTCCTGACTTTC. Its translation is CAWSVRGGSGANVLTF.

The chain is built from TRBV7-9 and TRBJ2-3; the D is unclear. The germline V and J ends were trimmed by 4 bases and 2 bases, with 10 bases remaining between them. Per germline, CDR1 SEHNR and CDR2 FQNEAQ (reference sequence). This CDR3 has 14 residues. The DNA of the CDR3 is TGTGCCAGCAGCTCCCGCGAAACCACAGATACGCAGTATTTT. Encoded protein: CASSSRETTDTQYF.

This chain joins TRBV28 and TRBJ2-1; TRBD2 matches 7 bases. CDR1 and CDR2 from the germline V gene are MDHEN and SYDVKM. V shed 7 bases, J shed 4 bases, and the junction held 4 bases outside the gene matches. This CDR3 spans 13 amino acids. The CDR3 DNA reads as TGTGCCAGCATGGGGACTAAATACAATGAGCAGTTCTTC. This codes for CASMGTKYNEQFF.

This clone has just one count. The V call is TRBV6-1, the J call TRBJ1-2; 8 bases line up with TRBD1. V trimming: 5 bases; J trimming: 14 bases; junction bases outside the gene matches: 10. CDR3 length: 12 residues. Germline assignment: CDR1 MNHNS and CDR2 SASEGT. CDR3 DNA sequence: TGTGCCAGCAGTCATTCAGGGGGCTCCGGTACCTTC. Translated, it gives CASSHSGGSGTF.